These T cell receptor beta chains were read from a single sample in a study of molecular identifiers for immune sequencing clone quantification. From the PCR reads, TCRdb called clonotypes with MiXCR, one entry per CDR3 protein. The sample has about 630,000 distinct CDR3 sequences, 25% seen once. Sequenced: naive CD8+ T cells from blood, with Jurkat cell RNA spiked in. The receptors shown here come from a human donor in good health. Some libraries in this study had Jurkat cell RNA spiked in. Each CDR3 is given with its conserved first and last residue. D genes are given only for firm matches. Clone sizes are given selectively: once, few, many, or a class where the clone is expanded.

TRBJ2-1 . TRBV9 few CASSPETGGTYNEQFF TGTGCCAGCAGCCCCGAAACCGGGGGTACCTACAATGAGCAGTTCTTC
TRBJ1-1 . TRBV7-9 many CASSFPEGATLNTEAFF TGTGCCAGCAGCTTCCCCGAAGGCGCCACCTTGAACACTGAAGCTTTCTTT
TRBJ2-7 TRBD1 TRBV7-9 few CASSSHTQGAYEQYF TGTGCCAGCAGCTCCCACACCCAGGGGGCTTACGAGCAGTACTTC
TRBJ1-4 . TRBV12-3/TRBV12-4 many CASSSSNLEKLFF TGTGCCAGCAGTTCATCAAACCTAGAAAAACTGTTTTTT
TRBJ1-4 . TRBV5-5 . CASSLDPGGEKLFF TGTGCCAGCAGCTTGGATCCCGGTGGAGAAAAACTGTTTTTT
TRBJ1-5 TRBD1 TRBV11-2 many CASSFGDRDNQPQHF TGTGCCAGCAGCTTCGGGGACAGGGACAATCAGCCCCAGCATTTT
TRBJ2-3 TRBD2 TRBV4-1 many CASSLSGGGTDTQYF TGCGCCAGCAGTCTCAGCGGGGGAGGGACAGATACGCAGTATTTT
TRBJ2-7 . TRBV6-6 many CASSYSPGNGQYF TGTGCCAGCAGTTACTCACCAGGGAATGGCCAGTACTTC
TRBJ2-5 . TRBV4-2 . CASSQDGHSEKETQYF TGTGCCAGCAGCCAAGATGGCCACAGCGAGAAGGAGACCCAGTACTTC
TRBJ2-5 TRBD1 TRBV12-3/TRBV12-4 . CASSLSETGGRETQYF TGTGCCAGCAGCCTTTCCGAGACAGGGGGCCGGGAGACCCAGTACTTC
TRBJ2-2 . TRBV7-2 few CASSLARDGSGNTGELFF TGTGCCAGCAGCTTAGCGCGCGACGGGAGTGGTAACACCGGGGAGCTGTTTTTT
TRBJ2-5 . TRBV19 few CASTVRYGSETQYF TGTGCCAGTACGGTACGCTACGGGAGTGAGACCCAGTACTTC
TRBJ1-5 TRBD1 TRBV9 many CASSAQGNSNQPQHF TGTGCCAGCAGCGCACAGGGGAATAGCAATCAGCCCCAGCATTTT
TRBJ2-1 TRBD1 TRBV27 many CASSLGDSLAHEQFF TGTGCCAGCAGTTTGGGGGACAGTCTCGCCCATGAGCAGTTCTTC
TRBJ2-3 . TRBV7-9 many CASSPPRGTDTQYF TGTGCCAGCAGTCCTCCCCGAGGAACAGATACGCAGTATTTT
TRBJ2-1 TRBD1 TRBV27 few CASSPGQALNEQFF TGTGCCAGCAGTCCGGGACAGGCCCTCAATGAGCAGTTCTTC
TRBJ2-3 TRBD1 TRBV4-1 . CASSQEGQGAFGADTQNF TGCGCCAGCAGCCAGGAGGGACAGGGGGCATTCGGCGCAGATACGCAGAATTTT
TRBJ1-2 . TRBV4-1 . CASSQDLPADYGYTF TGCGCCAGCAGCCAAGATCTCCCGGCGGACTATGGCTACACCTTC
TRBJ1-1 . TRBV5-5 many CASSLDVYTEAFF TGTGCCAGCAGCTTGGACGTTTACACTGAAGCTTTCTTT
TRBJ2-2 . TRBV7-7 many CASSGPGGLANTGELFF TGTGCTAGCAGCGGACCCGGAGGGCTCGCCAACACCGGGGAGCTGTTTTTT
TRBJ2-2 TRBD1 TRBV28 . CASRLQGANTGELFF TGTGCCAGCAGACTACAGGGGGCGAATACCGGGGAGCTGTTTTTT
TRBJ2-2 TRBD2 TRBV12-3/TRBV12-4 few CASSLAGGPGGELFF TGTGCCAGCAGTCTTGCGGGGGGGCCGGGCGGGGAGCTGTTTTTT
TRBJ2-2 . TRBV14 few CASSQVSGGKLFF TGTGCCAGCAGCCAAGTGTCCGGGGGAAAGCTGTTTTTT
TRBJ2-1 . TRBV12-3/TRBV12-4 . CASSFLEVEQFF TGTGCCAGCAGTTTCCTAGAGGTTGAGCAGTTCTTC
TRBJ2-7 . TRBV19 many CASSIKSQGPYEQYF TGTGCCAGTAGTATCAAGTCCCAGGGCCCCTACGAGCAGTACTTC
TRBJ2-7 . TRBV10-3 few CAISESVLEQYF TGTGCCATCAGTGAGTCAGTTCTTGAGCAGTACTTC
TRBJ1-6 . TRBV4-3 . CASSQENNARGSYSPLHF TGCGCCAGCAGCCAAGAAAATAACGCCAGGGGCTCATATTCACCCCTCCACTTT
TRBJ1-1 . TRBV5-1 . CASSMGGTSTEAFF TGCGCCAGCAGCATGGGGGGGACGTCTACTGAAGCTTTCTTT
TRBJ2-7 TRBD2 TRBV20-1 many CSARVTSASYEQYF TGCAGTGCTAGAGTGACTAGCGCATCCTACGAGCAGTACTTC
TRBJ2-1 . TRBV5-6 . CASSLRHGRMGTRAGQFF TGTGCCAGCAGCCTGAGGCATGGACGCATGGGGACTCGGGCCGGGCAGTTCTTC
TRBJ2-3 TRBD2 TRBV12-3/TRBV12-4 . CASSLPPPSGGGTDTQYF TGTGCCAGCAGTTTACCGCCCCCTAGCGGGGGTGGCACAGATACGCAGTATTTT
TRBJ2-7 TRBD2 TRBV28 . CASIASGGTYEQYF TGTGCCAGCATTGCTAGCGGGGGGACCTACGAGCAGTACTTC
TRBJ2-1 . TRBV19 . CASSRYMSSYNEQFF TGTGCCAGTAGTAGATACATGAGCTCCTACAATGAGCAGTTCTTC
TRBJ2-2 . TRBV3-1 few CASSPGGFPGKLFF TGTGCCAGCAGCCCCGGTGGATTTCCCGGGAAGCTGTTTTTT
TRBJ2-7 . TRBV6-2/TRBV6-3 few CASSVFQVSYEQYF TGTGCCAGCAGCGTTTTTCAGGTATCCTACGAGCAGTACTTC
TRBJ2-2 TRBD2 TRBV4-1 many CASSLTSGGGELFF TGCGCCAGCAGCCTTACTAGCGGGGGCGGGGAGCTGTTTTTT
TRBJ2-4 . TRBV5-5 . CASSLEVPLHNIQYF TGTGCCAGCAGCTTGGAGGTGCCTCTTCATAACATTCAGTACTTC
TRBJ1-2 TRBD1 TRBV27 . CATKGQLYGYTF TGTGCCACCAAGGGACAGCTCTATGGCTACACCTTC
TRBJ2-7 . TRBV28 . CASGFRGLNYEQYF TGTGCCAGCGGTTTTAGGGGACTTAACTACGAGCAGTACTTC
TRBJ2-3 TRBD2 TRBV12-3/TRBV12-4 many CASSLSGRATDTQYF TGTGCCAGCAGTTTGAGCGGGAGGGCCACAGATACGCAGTATTTT
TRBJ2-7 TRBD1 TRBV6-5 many CASTLSWTGAPREQYF TGTGCCAGCACCCTAAGCTGGACAGGGGCGCCACGCGAGCAGTACTTC
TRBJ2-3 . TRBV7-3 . CASSSGRGTDTQYF TGTGCCAGCTCAAGCGGGCGCGGTACAGATACGCAGTATTTT
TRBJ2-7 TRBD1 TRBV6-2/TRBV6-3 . CASSYKGQYYEQYF TGTGCCAGCAGTTACAAGGGACAGTACTACGAGCAGTACTTC
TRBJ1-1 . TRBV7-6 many CASSLSQNFGTEAFF TGTGCCAGCAGCTTATCCCAGAATTTCGGCACTGAAGCTTTCTTT
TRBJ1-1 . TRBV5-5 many CASSPEPPSGEAFF TGTGCCAGCAGCCCCGAACCGCCGAGTGGGGAAGCTTTCTTT
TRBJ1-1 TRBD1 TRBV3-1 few CASSQVVPGQELNTEAFF TGTGCCAGCAGCCAAGTGGTCCCGGGACAGGAATTGAACACTGAAGCTTTCTTT
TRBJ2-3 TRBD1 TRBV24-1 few CATSDPSGTGFTDTQYF TGTGCCACCAGTGACCCTTCCGGGACAGGGTTCACAGATACGCAGTATTTT
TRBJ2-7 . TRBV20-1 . CSAPTRDSYEQYF TGCAGTGCACCTACCAGGGATTCCTACGAGCAGTACTTC
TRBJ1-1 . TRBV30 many CAWGGVGGNTEAFF TGTGCCTGGGGGGGCGTTGGGGGCAACACTGAAGCTTTCTTT
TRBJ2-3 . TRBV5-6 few CASSFRPPLDTQYF TGTGCCAGCAGCTTCCGGCCACCCCTAGATACGCAGTATTTT
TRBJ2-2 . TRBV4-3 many CASSQDLAGTGELFF TGCGCCAGCAGCCAAGACCTTGCTGGCACCGGGGAGCTGTTTTTT